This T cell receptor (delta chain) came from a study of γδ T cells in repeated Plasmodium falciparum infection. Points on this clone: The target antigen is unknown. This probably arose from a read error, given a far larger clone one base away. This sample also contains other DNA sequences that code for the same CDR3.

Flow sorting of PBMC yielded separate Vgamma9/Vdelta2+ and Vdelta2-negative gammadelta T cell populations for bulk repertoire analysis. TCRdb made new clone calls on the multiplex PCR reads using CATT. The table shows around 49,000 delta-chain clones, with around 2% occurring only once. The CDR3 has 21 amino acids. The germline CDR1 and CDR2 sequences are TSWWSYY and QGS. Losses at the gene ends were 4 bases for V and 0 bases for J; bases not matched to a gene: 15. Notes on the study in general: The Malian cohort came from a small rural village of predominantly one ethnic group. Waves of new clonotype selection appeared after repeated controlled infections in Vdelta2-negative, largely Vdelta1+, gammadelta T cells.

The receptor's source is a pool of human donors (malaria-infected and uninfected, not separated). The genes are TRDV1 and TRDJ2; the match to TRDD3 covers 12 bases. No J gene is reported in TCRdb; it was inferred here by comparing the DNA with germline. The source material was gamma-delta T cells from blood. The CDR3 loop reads CALGAPLRTGGYYALTAQLFF. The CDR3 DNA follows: TGTGCTCTTGGGGCCCCTCTACGGACTGGGGGATACTACGCTTTGACAGCACAACTCTTCTTT.